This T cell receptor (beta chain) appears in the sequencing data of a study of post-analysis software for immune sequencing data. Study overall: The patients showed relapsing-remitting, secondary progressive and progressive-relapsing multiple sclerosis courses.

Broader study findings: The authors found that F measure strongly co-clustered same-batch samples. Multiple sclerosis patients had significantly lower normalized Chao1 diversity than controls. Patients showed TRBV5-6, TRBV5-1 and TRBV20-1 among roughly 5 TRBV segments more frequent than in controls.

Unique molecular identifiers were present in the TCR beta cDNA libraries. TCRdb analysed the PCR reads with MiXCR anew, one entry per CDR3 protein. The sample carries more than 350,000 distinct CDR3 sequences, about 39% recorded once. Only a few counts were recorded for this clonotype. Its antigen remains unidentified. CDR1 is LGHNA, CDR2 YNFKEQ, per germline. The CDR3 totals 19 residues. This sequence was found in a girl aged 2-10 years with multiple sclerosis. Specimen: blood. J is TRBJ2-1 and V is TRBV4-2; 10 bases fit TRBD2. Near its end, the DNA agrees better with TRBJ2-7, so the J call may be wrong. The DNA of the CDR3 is TGTGCCAGCAGCCAAGATCGGTTAAATAGCGGGAGGTCTTACAATGAGCAGTACTTC. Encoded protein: CASSQDRLNSGRSYNEQYF.